The clone carrying this TCR beta chain was found a few times. Its antigen is undetermined. Unique molecular identifiers (one per individual cDNA molecule) were attached. TCRdb re-called the 5' RACE reads with MiXCR, one entry per CDR3 protein. The data contain approximately 50,000 distinct CDR3 sequences, about 12% of them seen just once; the ten biggest clones take up about 2.4%. This sample is part of a study of early T cells in non-severe SARS-CoV-2 infection. About the study: Sequenced bulk RNA came from whole blood that was unsorted, and chains were unpaired. Study-level findings and limits: VDJdb-based annotation leaned toward anti-spike CD8 responses and missed private and CD4 specificities.

Trimming stripped 2 bases from V and 5 bases from J, with 16 bases between. Germline CDR1 MNHEY, CDR2 SVGAGI. This CDR3 comprises 15 residues. The sequences come from whole blood, collected at baseline. The chain joins TRBV6-5 to TRBJ2-7; D is perhaps TRBD2 (6 bases). This TCR derives from an adult who was a healthcare worker with PCR-confirmed SARS-CoV-2 infection or an uninfected control (not recorded which). The CDR3 DNA sequence: TGTGCCAGCAGTTACCCGGGGCAGGGAGGCGACGAGCAGTACTTC. The encoded protein is CASSYPGQGGDEQYF.